One sample yielded the 13 T cell receptor beta chains listed below, sequenced in a study of PD-1 blockade in classical Hodgkin lymphoma. Assay used: immunoSEQ multiplex PCR; TCRdb lists only in-frame clones, some missing. The sample has around 20,000 clones, around 86% seen once; the top ten hold roughly 24%. Each patient relapsed following autologous stem cell transplantation, and prior brentuximab vedotin exposure differed. Sequences were derived from peripheral blood mononuclear cells (PBMCs), sampled at baseline. The source of these receptors is a human donor with classical Hodgkin lymphoma.

The gene calls are TRBV30 and TRBJ1-2, with D unclear. V gave up 2 bases and J gave up 0 bases, with 7 bases separating them. The CDR3 totals 13 residues. CDR1 and CDR2 (germline): GTSNPN, SVGIG (reference sequence). The CDR3 nucleotides are TGTGCCTGGAGTACTAGAGCTAACTATGGCTACACCTTC. Translating gives CAWSTRANYGYTF.

This sequence joins TRBV19 and TRBJ2-2, with TRBD1 matching 8 bases. The CDR3 has 16 amino acids. V lost 1 base to trimming and J lost 5 bases; unmatched junction nucleotides: 6. CDR1 is LNHDA, CDR2 SQIVND, per germline (reference sequence). CDR3 sequence: CASSIVGTGRTGELFF. The CDR3 bases are TGTGCCAGTAGTATAGTAGGGACAGGTCGGACCGGGGAGCTGTTTTTT.

V usage is TRBV30 and J usage is TRBJ1-5, with 7 bases lining up with TRBD1. The CDR3 is made up of 13 amino acids. CDR1 and CDR2 (germline): GTSNPN, SVGIG (reference sequence). After removal of 2 bases from V and 6 bases from J, the junction contained 4 bases not matched to a gene. Here the CDR3 reads CAWSRQGVQPQHF. The CDR3 DNA reads as TGTGCCTGGAGTCGACAGGGTGTTCAGCCCCAGCATTTT.

The gene calls are TRBV11-1 and TRBJ2-5; unclear D gene. Germline V gives CDR1 SGHAT, CDR2 FQDESV (reference sequence). Trimming stripped 6 bases from V and 5 bases from J, with 16 bases between. CDR3 length equals 14 residues. The CDR3 loop reads CASRLRTSYETQYF. DNA for the CDR3: TGTGCCAGCAGACTCCGGACCTCTTACGAGACCCAGTACTTC.

The rearrangement links TRBV7-9 to TRBJ2-5; TRBD1 might be the D (6 bases). CDR3 size: 15 residues. Trimming cost V 2 bases and J 0 bases, with 10 bases left between them. Germline V gene sequence: CDR1 SEHNR, CDR2 FQNEAQ (reference sequence). CDR3 loop: CASSLTGWYQETQYF. In DNA form, the CDR3 reads TGTGCCAGCAGCTTAACAGGGTGGTACCAAGAGACCCAGTACTTC.

This chain uses TRBV2 with TRBJ1-1; D ambiguous. The CDR3 has 11 residues. CDR1 is SNHLY, CDR2 FYNNEI, per germline. Trimming left V 4 bases short and J 4 bases short, with 4 bases between. The CDR3 sequence: CASSGGTEAFF. The CDR3 DNA is TGTGCCAGCAGTGGGGGCACTGAAGCTTTCTTT. The complete variable domain, with remaining parts taken from reference TRBV2 and TRBJ1-1, reads EPEVTQTPSHQVTQMGQEVILRCVPISNHLYFYWYRQILGQKVEFLVSFYNNEISEKSEIFDDQFSVERPDGSNFTLKIRSTKLEDSAMYFCASSGGTEAFFGQGTRLTVV.

The chain couples TRBV19 to TRBJ1-2, with D possibly matching TRBD1 (6 bases). Trimming took 7 bases from V and 2 from J, leaving 23 bases between them. In germline, CDR1 is LNHDA, CDR2 SQIVND (reference sequence). This CDR3 comprises 17 residues. The DNA of the CDR3 is TGTGCCAGTACTGGGGGCGCAGGGGCTGGCGGAAACTATGGCTACACCTTC. Residues: CASTGGAGAGGNYGYTF.

This clone was counted once. The chain employs TRBV19 and TRBJ1-5; D remains ambiguous. Germline-derived CDR1 and CDR2 are LNHDA and SQIVND (reference sequence). This CDR3 region has 15 residues. Trimming left V 3 bases short and J 3 bases short, with 12 bases between. The CDR3: CASSMVPTDNQPQHF. CDR3 DNA sequence: TGTGCCAGTAGTATGGTCCCCACCGACAATCAGCCCCAGCATTTT.

This chain links TRBV19 with TRBJ2-2; D is unclear. Germline lookup yields CDR1 LNHDA and CDR2 SQIVND (reference sequence). Trimming pared 5 bases from V and 9 bases from J, leaving 7 bases between. The CDR3 extends over 11 amino acids. CDR3 in DNA: TGTGCCAGTAGTCTTGGGAGGGAGCTGTTTTTT. As protein: CASSLGRELFF.

The chain links TRBV19 to TRBJ2-7; 9 positions agree with TRBD1. Germline V gives CDR1 LNHDA, CDR2 SQIVND (reference sequence). The V segment lost 5 bases and the J segment 9 bases; nucleotides outside the gene matches: 8. The CDR3 loop spans 13 amino acids. Here the CDR3 DNA reads TGTGCCAGTAGTCAGGACAGGGGCGTCGGGCAGTACTTC. Protein sequence: CASSQDRGVGQYF.

The rearrangement links TRBV19 to TRBJ2-6; 7 nucleotides line up with TRBD1. Germline V gene data show CDR1 as LNHDA and CDR2 as SQIVND (reference sequence). V gave up 6 bases and J gave up 1 base; unmatched junction bases: 9. There are 17 residues in the CDR3. CDR3 residues: CASRTGPRVSGANVLTF. In DNA form, the CDR3 reads TGTGCCAGTAGGACAGGGCCTAGGGTTTCTGGGGCCAACGTCCTGACTTTC. Looking up the rest from reference TRBV19 and TRBJ2-6 gives the full variable domain: DGGITQSPKYLFRKEGQNVTLSCEQNLNHDAMYWYRQDPGQGLRLIYYSQIVNDFQKGDIAEGYSVSREKKESFPLTVTSAQKNPTAFYLCASRTGPRVSGANVLTFGAGSRLTVL.

This clone showed up just once. The chain has TRBV5-1 and TRBJ2-7, with 9 bases matching TRBD1. The CDR3 is made up of 14 amino acids. The V gene end was trimmed by 4 bases and the J gene end by 3 bases; junction bases not matched to a gene: 5. Germline values: CDR1 SGHRS, CDR2 YFSETQ. The CDR3 reads CASSTGGANYEQYF. As DNA, the CDR3 is TGCGCCAGCAGCACAGGGGGCGCGAACTACGAGCAGTACTTC.

The chain joins TRBV6-5 to TRBJ1-2; no definite D call. Trimming pared 5 bases from V and 1 base from J, leaving 8 bases between. The CDR3 length is 13 residues. Germline assignment: CDR1 MNHEY and CDR2 SVGAGI. In nucleotides, the CDR3 is TGTGCCAGCAGTGAAAGATTTAACTATGGCTACACCTTC. This codes for CASSERFNYGYTF.